Following are 25 T cell receptor beta chains from one sample sequenced in a study of identical twins. MiXCR, applied by TCRdb to the 5' RACE reads, yields one record per CDR3 protein. The sample comprises 500,000 to 650,000 distinct CDR3 sequences, about 22% of which are singletons, and about 0.48% rests with the top ten. This sample was shared with a second study, whose subject was yellow fever vaccine responses in identical twins.

The sequencing input was CD4+ T cells sorted from blood. Receptors originate from a young woman in good health.

This clonotype was counted many times. V usage is TRBV5-1 and J usage is TRBJ2-1, with unresolved D. In germline, CDR1 is SGHRS, CDR2 YFSETQ. Trimming took off 4 bases at V and 0 bases at J, with 11 bases between the two ends. The CDR3 totals 15 residues. The CDR3: CASSPTQSSYNEQFF. The DNA for the CDR3 is TGCGCCAGCAGCCCGACGCAGAGCTCCTACAATGAGCAGTTCTTC. The full variable domain, rest sourced from reference TRBV5-1 and TRBJ2-1, is KAGVTQTPRYLIKTRGQQVTLSCSPISGHRSVSWYQQTPGQGLQFLFEYFSETQRNKGNFPGRFSGRQFSNSRSEMNVSTLELGDSALYLCASSPTQSSYNEQFFGPGTRLTVL.

The V and J genes are TRBV14 and TRBJ2-1; 10 positions agree with TRBD2. V was pared by 5 bases and J by 4 bases, with 8 bases of the junction left unmatched. CDR1 and CDR2 (germline): SGHDN, FVKESK. This CDR3 contains 16 residues. The CDR3 loop is CASSELSGGGYNEQFF. As DNA, the CDR3 is TGTGCCAGCAGCGAGCTCAGCGGGGGGGGTTACAATGAGCAGTTCTTC. The whole variable domain, filled in from reference TRBV14 and TRBJ2-1, reads EAGVTQFPSHSVIEKGQTVTLRCDPISGHDNLYWYRRVMGKEIKFLLHFVKESKQDESGMPNNRFLAERTGGTYSTLKVQPAELEDSGVYFCASSELSGGGYNEQFFGPGTRLTVL.

The chain employs TRBV19 and TRBJ2-3; 9 bases line up with TRBD1. V trimming: 8 bases; J trimming: 5 bases; junction bases outside the gene matches: 11. Germline loops: CDR1 LNHDA, CDR2 SQIVND (reference sequence). The CDR3 has 15 residues. The DNA of the CDR3 is TGTGCCAGTGGGGCCCCGGGACAGGGACGAGATACGCAGTATTTT. Residues: CASGAPGQGRDTQYF.

This chain uses TRBV24-1 with TRBJ1-2; the match to TRBD1 covers 8 bases. The germline V gene encodes CDR1 KGHDR and CDR2 SFDVKD. The ends lost 4 bases at V and 6 bases at J; junction bases unmatched: 9. The CDR3 consists of 15 residues. CDR3 in amino acids: CATSDPGTGGDGYTF. CDR3 DNA: TGTGCCACCAGTGACCCCGGGACAGGTGGGGATGGCTACACCTTC.

This clonotype was detected only a few times. This rearrangement joins TRBV20-1 to TRBJ2-1; 12 positions agree with TRBD2. CDR1 is DFQATT, CDR2 SNEGSKA, per germline (reference sequence). CDR3 length: 16 amino acids. The V gene end was trimmed by 3 bases and the J gene end by 0 bases; junction bases not matched to a gene: 3. The CDR3 nucleotides are TGCAGTGCTAGTACTAGCGGGAGGTCCTCCTACAATGAGCAGTTCTTC. This translates into CSASTSGRSSYNEQFF.

V and J are TRBV28 and TRBJ2-3; no definite D call. CDR1 MDHEN and CDR2 SYDVKM come from the germline V gene. V was cut by 5 bases and J by 0 bases, with 15 bases left in between. The CDR3 has 16 residues. CDR3 protein: CASSHMTRLSTDTQYF. The DNA of the CDR3 is TGTGCCAGCAGTCACATGACCCGATTAAGCACAGATACGCAGTATTTT.

This clonotype was observed a few times. The CDR3 nucleotides read TGTGCCAGCAGCCCCGAGGGGGGGGTCGGGGAGCAGTACGTC. Its protein product is CASSPEGGVGEQYV. The rearrangement joins TRBV2 to TRBJ2-7; TRBD2 might be the D (7 bases). The CDR3 consists of 14 residues. The ends were cut back, 6 bases at V and 7 bases at J, with 19 bases in the middle. In germline, CDR1 is SNHLY, CDR2 FYNNEI.

V is TRBV20-1 and J is TRBJ2-1; 14 nucleotides agree with TRBD2. The V and J ends lost 5 bases and 4 bases, in that order; junction bases with no gene match: 10. CDR1 and CDR2 from the germline V gene are DFQATT and SNEGSKA (reference sequence). The CDR3 is 17 residues long. CDR3: CSAQLRRTSGRYNEQFF. DNA of the CDR3: TGCAGTGCTCAACTCAGACGGACTAGCGGGAGGTACAATGAGCAGTTCTTC.

Only a few counts were recorded for this clonotype. The CDR3 is CSDREGGKGTDTQYF. CDR3 DNA sequence: TGCAGCGACCGCGAGGGAGGGAAGGGCACAGATACGCAGTATTTT. The gene calls are TRBV29-1 and TRBJ2-3, with 7 bases aligning to TRBD2. CDR1 is SQVTM, CDR2 ANQGSEA, per germline. This CDR3 has 15 residues. Trimming cost V 7 bases and J 1 base; bases outside gene matches: 11.

This clonotype was counted many times. This chain joins TRBV7-2 and TRBJ2-7; a weak D match, TRBD1 (6 bases). CDR3 length equals 12 residues. V was trimmed by 2 bases and J by 5 bases, leaving 7 bases between them. CDR1 and CDR2 (germline): SGHTA, FQGNSA. The CDR3 DNA follows: TGTGCCAGCAGCTTAACAGGGAACGAGCAGTACTTC. Translating it yields CASSLTGNEQYF.

This clonotype was observed a handful of times. The V gene is TRBV12-3 or TRBV12-4, the J gene TRBJ2-3, with D tentatively TRBD2 (6 bases). The CDR3 consists of 15 residues. The V end lost 4 bases, the J end lost 4 bases, and 15 bases lay between the germline ends. In DNA form, the CDR3 reads TGTGCCAGCAGTTCGGGACTCCGAGGGGCAGATACGCAGTATTTT. Protein: CASSSGLRGADTQYF.

This chain connects TRBV12-3 or TRBV12-4 to TRBJ2-3; TRBD2 matches at 9 bases. The CDR3 runs to 17 residues. V shed 0 bases and J 5 bases; nucleotides not matched to a gene: 9. CDR3 residues: CASSLAELAGFVDTQYF. As DNA, the CDR3 is TGTGCCAGCAGTTTAGCGGAGCTAGCGGGGTTTGTAGATACGCAGTATTTT.

The CDR3 protein is CSATSGSVGFEQYF. CDR3 DNA sequence: TGCAGTGCTACTAGCGGGAGCGTTGGTTTCGAGCAGTACTTC. The rearrangement links TRBV20-1 to TRBJ2-7, with 10 bases identical to TRBD2. Trimming took 4 bases from V and 6 from J; bases not matched to a gene: 9. There are 14 residues in the CDR3. Germline values: CDR1 DFQATT, CDR2 SNEGSKA (reference sequence).

The chain couples TRBV2 to TRBJ2-3; TRBD1 matches at 9 bases. With 1 base clipped from V and 3 bases from J, the junction kept 5 bases outside the gene matches. Germline V lookup: CDR1 SNHLY, CDR2 FYNNEI. This CDR3 spans 16 amino acids. CDR3 in DNA: TGTGCCAGCAGTGAAGACAGGGGGCGATCAACAGATACGCAGTATTTT. Encoded protein: CASSEDRGRSTDTQYF.

This clonotype was seen a few times. V usage is TRBV19 and J usage is TRBJ2-2, with D perhaps matching TRBD1 (5 bases). From germline, CDR1 is LNHDA and CDR2 SQIVND (reference sequence). Trimming pared 3 bases from V and 0 bases from J, leaving 8 bases between. The CDR3 consists of 15 residues. CDR3 amino acids: CASSITGSNTGELFF. The CDR3 DNA is TGTGCCAGTAGTATCACAGGTTCGAACACCGGGGAGCTGTTTTTT.

The rearrangement links TRBV5-1 to TRBJ2-2; possibly TRBD1 for D (5 bases). In germline, CDR1 is SGHRS, CDR2 YFSETQ. Deletions cut 2 bases from V and 4 bases from J, with 12 bases between. The CDR3 totals 15 residues. The CDR3 DNA follows: TGCGCCAGCAGCTTAATGGGGCGGAGCACCGGGGAGCTGTTTTTT. It codes for CASSLMGRSTGELFF. Supplemented by reference TRBV5-1 and TRBJ2-2, the full variable domain reads KAGVTQTPRYLIKTRGQQVTLSCSPISGHRSVSWYQQTPGQGLQFLFEYFSETQRNKGNFPGRFSGRQFSNSRSEMNVSTLELGDSALYLCASSLMGRSTGELFFGEGSRLTVL.

This sequence joins TRBV5-1 and TRBJ2-3; 10 bases are a match to TRBD2. Germline values: CDR1 SGHRS, CDR2 YFSETQ. J gave up 3 bases and V 0 bases, and 4 bases lay outside the gene matches. This CDR3 spans 16 amino acids. The CDR3 nucleotides read TGCGCCAGCAGCTTGGAGGCTAGCGGGAGAACAGATACGCAGTATTTT. As protein: CASSLEASGRTDTQYF.

This rearrangement joins TRBV5-1 to TRBJ2-5; 12 bases agree with TRBD2. Germline CDR1 is SGHRS and CDR2 is YFSETQ. Trimming at V came to 4 bases and at J to 9 bases, leaving 25 bases not matched to a gene. The CDR3 has 20 amino acids. The CDR3 loop is CASSRPLGLAGRETKSPQYF. The CDR3 coding sequence is TGCGCCAGCAGCCGACCTCTCGGACTAGCGGGGAGGGAGACCAAGAGTCCCCAGTACTTC. The whole variable domain, remainder taken from reference TRBV5-1 and TRBJ2-5, is KAGVTQTPRYLIKTRGQQVTLSCSPISGHRSVSWYQQTPGQGLQFLFEYFSETQRNKGNFPGRFSGRQFSNSRSEMNVSTLELGDSALYLCASSRPLGLAGRETKSPQYFGPGTRLLVL.

The V and J genes are TRBV4-1 and TRBJ2-2; D perhaps matches TRBD2 (5 bases). CDR1 and CDR2 (germline): MGHRA, YSYEKL. CDR3 length: 16 amino acids. Trimming pared 0 bases from V and 7 bases from J, leaving 15 bases between. CDR3 residues: CASSQDRGRSVGELFF. As DNA, the CDR3 is TGCGCCAGCAGCCAAGATCGAGGGAGATCGGTCGGGGAGCTGTTTTTT.

This clonotype was recorded once. V and J are TRBV19 and TRBJ2-2; tentatively, D is TRBD2 (5 bases). Per germline, CDR1 LNHDA and CDR2 SQIVND (reference sequence). Trimming removed 4 bases at V and 4 bases at J, with 13 bases between. The length of the CDR3 is 15 residues. DNA for the CDR3: TGTGCCAGTAGTAGTGGCGCGGCGGGCACCGGGGAGCTGTTTTTT. It encodes CASSSGAAGTGELFF.

This clonotype was seen only a few times. The chain has TRBV2 and TRBJ2-1, with a tentative D call TRBD2 (5 bases). V was pared by 6 bases and J by 4 bases, with 10 bases between. CDR3 length equals 13 residues. Per the germline V gene, CDR1 is SNHLY and CDR2 is FYNNEI. This CDR3 reads CASRTTLYNEQFF. As DNA, the CDR3 is TGTGCCAGCAGGACTACCCTTTACAATGAGCAGTTCTTC. Combining the CDR3 with reference TRBV2 and TRBJ2-1 gives the whole variable domain EPEVTQTPSHQVTQMGQEVILRCVPISNHLYFYWYRQILGQKVEFLVSFYNNEISEKSEIFDDQFSVERPDGSNFTLKIRSTKLEDSAMYFCASRTTLYNEQFFGPGTRLTVL.

V and J are TRBV5-5 and TRBJ2-7; D may be TRBD1 (5 bases). The CDR3 has 15 amino acids. Germline CDR1 SGHKS, CDR2 YYEKEE (reference sequence). Trimming removed 4 bases from V and 2 bases from J, with 16 bases in between. CDR3 sequence: CASSQVQGDTYEQYF. The CDR3 region has the DNA TGTGCCAGCAGCCAAGTCCAGGGTGATACCTACGAGCAGTACTTC.

This clonotype occurred once. This chain joins TRBV28 and TRBJ2-7; D tentatively reads TRBD1 or TRBD2 (5 bases each). Trimming removed 5 bases from V and 2 bases from J, with 13 bases in between. CDR1 is MDHEN, CDR2 SYDVKM, per germline. The CDR3 length is 14 residues. CDR3 DNA: TGTGCCAGCAGTCCTAGGGACCGACCCTACGAGCAGTACGTC. Translating it yields CASSPRDRPYEQYV.

The V gene is TRBV20-1, the J gene TRBJ2-5; 9 bases fit TRBD2. CDR1 and CDR2 (germline): DFQATT, SNEGSKA (reference sequence). This CDR3 spans 15 amino acids. V shed 1 base, J shed 2 bases, and the junction held 5 bases outside the gene matches. DNA for the CDR3: TGCAGTGCTAGAGTTCTAGCGGGAACTCAAGAGACCCAGTACTTC. Translated: CSARVLAGTQETQYF.

This chain links TRBV12-3 or TRBV12-4 with TRBJ1-1; D remains unclear. The CDR3 covers 12 residues. The V end was cut by 2 bases, the J end by 5 bases, with 6 bases between. CDR3 in DNA: TGTGCCAGCAGTTTAAGCTGGACTGAAGCTTTCTTT. Its protein product is CASSLSWTEAFF.